These 5 T cell receptor beta chains came from one sample sequenced in a study of early T cells in non-severe SARS-CoV-2 infection. One entry per CDR3 protein results from TCRdb running MiXCR on the 5' RACE reads. The data show approximately 90,000 distinct CDR3 sequences, with about 11% seen just once and approximately 4.7% held by the top ten. The sequencing here drew on whole blood, taken at baseline. The receptors shown here come from an adult who was a healthcare worker with PCR-confirmed SARS-CoV-2 infection or an uninfected control (not recorded which).

The rearrangement links TRBV4-2 to TRBJ1-6, with 11 positions matching TRBD1. CDR1 and CDR2 (germline): LGHNA, YNFKEQ. The CDR3 runs to 17 residues. The ends lost 0 bases at V and 7 bases at J; junction bases unmatched: 5. The CDR3 region is CASSQELRTGGNSPLHF. The CDR3 DNA reads as TGTGCCAGCAGCCAAGAGTTAAGGACAGGGGGCAATTCACCCCTCCACTTT.

This clonotype occurred many times. V gene TRBV4-2 combines with J gene TRBJ2-7, with 12 bases fitting TRBD2. The V gene's germline CDR1 is LGHNA and CDR2 YNFKEQ. V was clipped by 0 bases and J by 4 bases; unmatched bases: 4. CDR3 length equals 16 residues. The CDR3 protein is CASSQEPGTSGYEQYF. The CDR3 DNA is TGTGCCAGCAGCCAAGAACCCGGGACTAGCGGGTACGAGCAGTACTTC.

This clonotype was detected only a few times. At one end, the junction sequence differs from germline, possibly due to a read error. The chain employs TRBV3-1 and TRBJ2-2, with D possibly called TRBD1 or TRBD2 (5 bases each). Germline V gives CDR1 LGHDT, CDR2 YNNKEL (reference sequence). The CDR3 contains 16 residues. In DNA, the CDR3 is TGTGCCAGCAGCCTCATAGGGACCCCACAAACTGGGGGGCTGTTTTTT. It translates to CASSLIGTPQTGGLFF.

This clonotype has only a few counts. This chain uses TRBV3-1 with TRBJ2-7; 10 bases match TRBD2. Looked up from germline, CDR1 is LGHDT and CDR2 is YNNKEL (reference sequence). J gave up 5 bases and V 4 bases, and 2 bases lay outside the gene matches. The CDR3 has 13 amino acids. CDR3 sequence (DNA): TGTGCCAGCAGCCCTAGCGGGAGAGACGAGCAGTACTTC. Amino acids: CASSPSGRDEQYF.

This clonotype has a handful of counts. The chain joins TRBV7-9 to TRBJ1-2, with D tentatively TRBD1 (6 bases). CDR3 length equals 15 residues. V was pared by 3 bases and J by 3 bases, with 14 bases between. The germline CDR1 and CDR2 sequences are SEHNR and FQNEAQ (reference sequence). The CDR3 DNA reads as TGTGCCAGCAGCTTTGGGGGGGCGCACGACTATGGCTACACCTTC. This codes for CASSFGGAHDYGYTF.